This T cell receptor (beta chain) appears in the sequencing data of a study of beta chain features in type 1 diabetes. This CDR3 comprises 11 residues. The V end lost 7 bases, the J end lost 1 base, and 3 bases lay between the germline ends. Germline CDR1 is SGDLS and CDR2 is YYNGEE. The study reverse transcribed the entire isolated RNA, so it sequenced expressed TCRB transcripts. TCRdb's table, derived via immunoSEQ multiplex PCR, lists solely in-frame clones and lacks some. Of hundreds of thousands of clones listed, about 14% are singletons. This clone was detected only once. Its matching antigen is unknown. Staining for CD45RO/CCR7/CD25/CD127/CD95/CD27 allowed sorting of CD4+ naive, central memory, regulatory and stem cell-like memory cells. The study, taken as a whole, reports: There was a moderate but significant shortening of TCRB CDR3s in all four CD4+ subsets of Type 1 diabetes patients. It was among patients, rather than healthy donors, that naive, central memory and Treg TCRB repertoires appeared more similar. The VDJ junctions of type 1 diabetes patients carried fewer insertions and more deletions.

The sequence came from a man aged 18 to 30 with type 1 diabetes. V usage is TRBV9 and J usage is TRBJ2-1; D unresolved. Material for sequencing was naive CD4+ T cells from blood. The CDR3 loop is CASGSYNEQFF. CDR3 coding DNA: TGTGCCAGCGGTTCCTACAATGAGCAGTTCTTC.